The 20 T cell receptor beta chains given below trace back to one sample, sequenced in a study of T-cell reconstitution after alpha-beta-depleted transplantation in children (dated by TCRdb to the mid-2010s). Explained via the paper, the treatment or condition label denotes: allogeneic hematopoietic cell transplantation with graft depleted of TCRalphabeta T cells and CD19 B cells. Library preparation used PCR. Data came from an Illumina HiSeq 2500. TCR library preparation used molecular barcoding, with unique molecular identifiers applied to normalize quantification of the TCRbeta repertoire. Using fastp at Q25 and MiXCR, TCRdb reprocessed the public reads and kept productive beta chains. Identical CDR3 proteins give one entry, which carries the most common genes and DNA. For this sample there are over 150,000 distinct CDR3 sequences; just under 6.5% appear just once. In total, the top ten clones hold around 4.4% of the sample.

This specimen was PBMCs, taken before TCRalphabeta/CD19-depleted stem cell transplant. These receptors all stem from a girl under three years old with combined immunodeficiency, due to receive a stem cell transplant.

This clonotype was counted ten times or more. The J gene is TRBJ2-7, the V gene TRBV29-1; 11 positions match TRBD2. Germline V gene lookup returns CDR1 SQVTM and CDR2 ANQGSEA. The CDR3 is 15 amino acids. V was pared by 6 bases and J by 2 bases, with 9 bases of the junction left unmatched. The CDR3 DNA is TGCAGCGTGGATACGACTAGCGGGGTTCCCTACGAGCAGTACTTC. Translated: CSVDTTSGVPYEQYF.

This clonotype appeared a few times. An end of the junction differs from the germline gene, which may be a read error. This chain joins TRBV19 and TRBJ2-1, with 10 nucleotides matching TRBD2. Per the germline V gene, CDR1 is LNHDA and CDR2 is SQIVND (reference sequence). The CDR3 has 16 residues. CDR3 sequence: CASTPGLAGARNGQFF. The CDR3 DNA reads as TGTGCCAGTACCCCTGGTCTAGCGGGAGCGCGCAATGGGCAGTTCTTC.

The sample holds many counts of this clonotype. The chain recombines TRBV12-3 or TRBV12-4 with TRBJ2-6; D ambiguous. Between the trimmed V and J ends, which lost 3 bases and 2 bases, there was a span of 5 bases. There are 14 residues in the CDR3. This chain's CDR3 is CASSFGAGANVLTF. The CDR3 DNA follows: TGTGCCAGCAGTTTTGGGGCTGGGGCCAACGTCCTGACTTTC.

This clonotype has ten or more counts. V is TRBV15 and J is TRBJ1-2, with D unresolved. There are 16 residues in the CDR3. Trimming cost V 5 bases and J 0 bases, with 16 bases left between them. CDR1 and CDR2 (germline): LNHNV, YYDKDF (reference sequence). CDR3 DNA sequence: TGTGCCACCAGCGAGTACCCACGGACGTCTAACTATGGCTACACCTTC. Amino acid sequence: CATSEYPRTSNYGYTF.

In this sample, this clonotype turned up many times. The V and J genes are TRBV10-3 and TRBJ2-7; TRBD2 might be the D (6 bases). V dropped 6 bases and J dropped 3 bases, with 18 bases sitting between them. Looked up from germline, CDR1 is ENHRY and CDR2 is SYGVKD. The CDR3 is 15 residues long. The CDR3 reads CAIRGGGLVGYEQYF. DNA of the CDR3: TGTGCCATCAGGGGAGGTGGATTAGTAGGCTACGAGCAGTACTTC.

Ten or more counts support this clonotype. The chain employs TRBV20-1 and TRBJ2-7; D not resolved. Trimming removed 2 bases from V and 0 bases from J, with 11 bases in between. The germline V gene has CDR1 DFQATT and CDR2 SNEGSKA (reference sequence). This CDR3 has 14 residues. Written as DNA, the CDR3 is TGCAGTGCTAGATCCGACATCTCCTCCTACGAGCAGTACTTC. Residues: CSARSDISSYEQYF.

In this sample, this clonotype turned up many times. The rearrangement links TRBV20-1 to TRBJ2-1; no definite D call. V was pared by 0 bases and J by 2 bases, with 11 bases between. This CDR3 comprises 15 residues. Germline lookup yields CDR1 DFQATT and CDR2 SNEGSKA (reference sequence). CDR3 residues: CSAREGLDPYNEQFF. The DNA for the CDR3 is TGCAGTGCTAGAGAAGGGTTAGATCCCTACAATGAGCAGTTCTTC.

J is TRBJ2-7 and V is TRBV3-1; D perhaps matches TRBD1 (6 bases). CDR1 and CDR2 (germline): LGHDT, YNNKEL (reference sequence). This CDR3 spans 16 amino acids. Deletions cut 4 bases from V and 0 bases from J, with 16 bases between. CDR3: CASSPGQLDSSYEQYF. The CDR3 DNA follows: TGTGCCAGCAGCCCAGGACAGCTCGATAGCTCCTACGAGCAGTACTTC.

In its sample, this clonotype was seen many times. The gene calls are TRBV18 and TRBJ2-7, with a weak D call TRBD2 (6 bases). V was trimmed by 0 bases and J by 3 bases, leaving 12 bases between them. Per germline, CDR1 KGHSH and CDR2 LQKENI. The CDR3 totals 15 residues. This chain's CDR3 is CASSPPEGVGYEQYF. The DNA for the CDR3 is TGTGCCAGCTCACCACCGGAGGGAGTCGGCTACGAGCAGTACTTC.

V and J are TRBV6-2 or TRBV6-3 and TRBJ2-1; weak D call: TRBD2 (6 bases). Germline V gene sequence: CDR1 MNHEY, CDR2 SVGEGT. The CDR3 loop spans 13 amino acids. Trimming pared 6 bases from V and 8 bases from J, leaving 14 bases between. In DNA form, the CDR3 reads TGTGCCAGCAGGGGGACTGCACCCTATGAGCAGTTCTTC. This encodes CASRGTAPYEQFF.

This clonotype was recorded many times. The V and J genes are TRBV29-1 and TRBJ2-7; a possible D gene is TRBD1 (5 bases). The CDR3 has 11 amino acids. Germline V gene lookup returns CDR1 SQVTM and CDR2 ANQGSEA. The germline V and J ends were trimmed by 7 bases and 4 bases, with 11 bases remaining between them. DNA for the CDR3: TGCAGCGGCCTGACAGATTACGAGCAGTACTTC. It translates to CSGLTDYEQYF.

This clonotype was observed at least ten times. For the CDR3, the DNA is TGTGCCAGCAGCCAATACAGTGAGTTGGCCAACTACGAGCAGTACTTC. It encodes CASSQYSELANYEQYF. J is TRBJ2-7 and V is TRBV28; no clear D. Between the trimmed V and J ends, which lost 6 bases and 3 bases, there was a span of 21 bases. This CDR3 has 16 residues. Germline CDR1 is MDHEN and CDR2 is SYDVKM.

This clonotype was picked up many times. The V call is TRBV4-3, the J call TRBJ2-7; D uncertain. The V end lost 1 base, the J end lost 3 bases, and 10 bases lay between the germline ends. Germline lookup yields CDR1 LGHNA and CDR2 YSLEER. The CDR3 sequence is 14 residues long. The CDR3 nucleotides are TGCGCCAGCAGCCAAGGTACCAGCGTCTACGAGCAGTACTTC. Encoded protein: CASSQGTSVYEQYF.

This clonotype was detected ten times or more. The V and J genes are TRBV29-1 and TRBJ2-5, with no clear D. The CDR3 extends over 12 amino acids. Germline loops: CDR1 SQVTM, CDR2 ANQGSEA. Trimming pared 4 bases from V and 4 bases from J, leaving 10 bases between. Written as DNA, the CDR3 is TGCAGCGTTGCCCCCATAGGAGAGACCCAGTACTTC. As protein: CSVAPIGETQYF.

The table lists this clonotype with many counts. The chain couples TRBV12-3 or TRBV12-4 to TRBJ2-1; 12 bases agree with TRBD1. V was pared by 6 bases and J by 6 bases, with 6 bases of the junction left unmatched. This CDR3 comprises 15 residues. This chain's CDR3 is CASSRGQGAGNEQFF. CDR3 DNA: TGTGCCAGCAGCCGGGGACAGGGGGCCGGCAATGAGCAGTTCTTC.

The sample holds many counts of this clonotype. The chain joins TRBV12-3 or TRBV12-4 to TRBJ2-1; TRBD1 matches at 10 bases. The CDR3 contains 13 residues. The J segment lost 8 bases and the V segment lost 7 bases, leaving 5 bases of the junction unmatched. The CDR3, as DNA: TGTGCCAGCACGCCCGGGACAGGGGATGAGCAGTTCTTC. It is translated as CASTPGTGDEQFF.

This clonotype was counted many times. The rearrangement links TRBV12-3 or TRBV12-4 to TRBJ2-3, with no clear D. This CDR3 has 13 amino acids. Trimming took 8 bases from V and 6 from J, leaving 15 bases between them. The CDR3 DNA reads TGTGCCAGCGCGGTAGAGAGCCTGGATACGCAGTATTTT. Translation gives CASAVESLDTQYF.

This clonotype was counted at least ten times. This chain's CDR3 is CASSPDIDSYTEAFF. Here the CDR3 DNA reads TGTGCCAGCAGTCCCGACATCGACAGCTACACTGAAGCTTTCTTT. The chain has TRBV28 and TRBJ1-1, with a weak D call TRBD1 (5 bases). Germline V gene lookup returns CDR1 MDHEN and CDR2 SYDVKM. V was trimmed by 5 bases and J by 3 bases, leaving 16 bases between them. The CDR3 consists of 15 residues.

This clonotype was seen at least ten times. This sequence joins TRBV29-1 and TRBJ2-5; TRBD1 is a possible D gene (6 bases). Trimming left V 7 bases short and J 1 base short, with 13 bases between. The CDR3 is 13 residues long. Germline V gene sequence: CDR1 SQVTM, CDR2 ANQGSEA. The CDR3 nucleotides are TGCAGCGCCACCGACAGGTCCCAAGAGACCCAGTACTTC. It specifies CSATDRSQETQYF.

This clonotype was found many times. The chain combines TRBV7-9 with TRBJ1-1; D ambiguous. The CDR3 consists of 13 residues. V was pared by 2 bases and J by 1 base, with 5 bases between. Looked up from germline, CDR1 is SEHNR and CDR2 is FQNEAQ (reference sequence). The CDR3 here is CASSLQENTEAFF. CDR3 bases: TGTGCCAGCAGCTTACAAGAGAACACTGAAGCTTTCTTT.